This T cell receptor beta chain was profiled in a study of T cells after somatic rescue of genetic block. TCRdb keeps only in-frame clones here, not all; method: immunoSEQ multiplex PCR. Of about 67,000 clones listed, approximately 90% were seen once; the top ten hold around 3%. From germline, CDR1 is SGDLS and CDR2 YYNGEE. The CDR3 totals 17 residues. The V segment lost 5 bases and the J segment 8 bases; nucleotides outside the gene matches: 12. This receptor was identified in a man aged 40-49 years. The chain carries TRBV9 and TRBJ2-1; 14 nucleotides align to TRBD2. The specimen sequenced was peripheral blood mononuclear cells (PBMCs). The CDR3 here is CASRDAAGTSGGDEQFF. The DNA for the CDR3 is TGTGCCAGCAGGGATGCCGCCGGGACTAGCGGGGGCGATGAGCAGTTCTTC.